The rows below give T cell receptor beta chains drawn from one sample of a study of shared clonotypes between healthy human individuals. Produced via immunoSEQ multiplex PCR; TCRdb's table is partial and in-frame only. The sample includes roughly 2.5 million clones, more than 80% of them seen just once. The sequenced sample was naive CD4+ T cells sorted from blood. The receptors stem from a young man in good health. Both conserved end residues are part of each CDR3. The D gene is left open where the match is weak. Where a row states a size, it is once, few, many or the class of an expanded clone; other rows omit it.

>TRBJ2-1|NA|TRBV21-1|once
CASSKGGFNNEQFF
TGTGCCAGCAGCAAAGGGGGTTTCAACAATGAGCAGTTCTTC
>TRBJ1-2|NA|TRBV5-1|NA
CASSFNVDAGGYTF
TGCGCCAGCAGCTTTAATGTGGACGCGGGAGGCTACACCTTC
>TRBJ2-1|TRBD2|TRBV7-2|NA
CASSLGRGRSRNEQFF
TGTGCCAGCAGCTTAGGTCGCGGGAGATCACGGAATGAGCAGTTCTTC
>TRBJ2-7|NA|TRBV30|NA
CAWSRGALSSYEQYF
TGTGCCTGGAGTAGGGGGGCTCTGAGCTCCTACGAGCAGTACTTC
>TRBJ1-3|NA|TRBV7-2|NA
CASSTTGLTSGNTIYF
TGTGCCAGCAGCACGACAGGACTCACCTCTGGAAACACCATATATTTT
>TRBJ2-1|NA|TRBV5-1|once
CASSRDGNEQFF
TGCGCCAGCAGCCGGGACGGGAATGAGCAGTTCTTC
>TRBJ1-2|NA|TRBV6-6|NA
CASSYEMATYGYTF
TGTGCCAGCAGTTACGAGATGGCAACCTATGGCTACACCTTC
>TRBJ2-7|NA|TRBV2|NA
CASSEALLGESSYEQYF
TGTGCCAGCAGTGAAGCGCTTCTAGGAGAAAGCTCCTACGAGCAGTACTTC
>TRBJ2-7|TRBD2|TRBV6-1|NA
CASSEAGGGSYEQYF
TGTGCCAGCAGTGAAGCTGGCGGGGGCTCCTACGAGCAGTACTTC
>TRBJ2-7|NA|TRBV6-6|NA
CASSSVRRVLYF
TGTGCCAGCAGTTCAGTCCGCCGTGTTCTGTACTTC
>TRBJ2-2|NA|TRBV19|NA
CASSPRFTGELFF
TGTGCCAGTAGTCCCAGGTTCACCGGGGAGCTGTTTTTT
>TRBJ1-1|NA|TRBV7-9|NA
CASSAPGVGAFF
TGTGCCAGCAGCGCTCCAGGGGTAGGCGCTTTCTTT
>TRBJ1-1|NA|TRBV10-3|NA
CAISDQAGASTEAFF
TGTGCCATCAGTGATCAGGCAGGGGCGAGCACTGAAGCTTTCTTT
>TRBJ2-7|TRBD2|TRBV11-2|NA
CASSRTSGNYEQYF
TGTGCCAGCAGCCGGACTAGCGGGAACTACGAGCAGTACTTC
>TRBJ2-3|NA|TRBV6-4|NA
CASSVDTGSNTQYF
TGTGCCAGCAGTGTCGATACAGGGAGTAATACGCAGTATTTT
>TRBJ2-7|NA|TRBV6-5|NA
CASSYEAGRSYEQYF
TGTGCCAGCAGTTACGAGGCGGGAAGAAGCTACGAGCAGTACTTC
>TRBJ1-1|NA|TRBV27|NA
CASSFGRAGTEAFF
TGTGCCAGCAGTTTCGGCAGGGCCGGCACTGAAGCTTTCTTT
>TRBJ2-7|TRBD2|TRBV25-1|NA
CASSPGLAFYEQYF
TGTGCCAGCAGTCCGGGACTAGCCTTCTACGAGCAGTACTTC
>TRBJ1-5|TRBD1|TRBV5-8|NA
CASSLGQGSQPQHF
TGTGCCAGCAGCTTAGGACAGGGCAGTCAGCCCCAGCATTTT
>TRBJ1-6|NA|TRBV5-1|NA
CASSPQESSYNSPLHF
TGCGCCAGCAGCCCACAGGAGAGCTCCTATAATTCACCCCTCCACTTT
>TRBJ2-3|NA|TRBV28|NA
CASSFSTSTDTQYF
TGTGCCAGCAGTTTCAGTACTTCCACAGATACGCAGTATTTT
>TRBJ2-7|NA|TRBV5-1|NA
CASSLSPDSYEQYF
TGCGCCAGCAGCTTGAGTCCGGATTCGTACGAGCAGTACTTC
>TRBJ2-1|NA|TRBV30|NA
CAWSVWQTYNEQFF
TGTGCCTGGAGTGTATGGCAGACCTACAATGAGCAGTTCTTC
>TRBJ2-7|TRBD1|TRBV10-1|few
CASTGTGARYEQYF
TGCGCCAGCACAGGGACAGGGGCGCGATACGAGCAGTACTTC
>TRBJ2-7|NA|TRBV5-1|NA
CASSLGTGQQYF
TGCGCCAGCAGCTTGGGGACTGGCCAGCAGTACTTC
>TRBJ2-2|NA|TRBV11-2|NA
CASSPQRANTGELFF
TGTGCCAGCAGCCCCCAGCGGGCGAACACCGGGGAGCTGTTTTTT
>TRBJ2-5|NA|TRBV28|NA
CASSFSGSQETQYF
TGTGCCAGCAGTTTCTCGGGCAGTCAAGAGACCCAGTACTTC
>TRBJ2-7|NA|TRBV11-2|NA
CASSRAGTAYEQYF
TGTGCCAGCAGCCGGGCAGGAACGGCCTACGAGCAGTACTTC
>TRBJ2-7|TRBD1|TRBV7-9|NA
CASSLAGTEGNEQYF
TGTGCCAGCAGCTTAGCAGGGACAGAAGGCAACGAGCAGTACTTC
>TRBJ2-7|NA|TRBV2|NA
CASRGDTFSYEQYF
TGTGCCAGCAGAGGGGACACCTTCTCCTACGAGCAGTACTTC
>TRBJ2-1|NA|TRBV6-1|NA
CASSVGPKAGAGEQFF
TGTGCCAGCAGTGTAGGACCCAAGGCAGGGGCGGGGGAGCAGTTCTTC
>TRBJ2-7|TRBD1|TRBV7-8|NA
CASSFYTGQGWRENTYEQYF
TGTGCCAGCAGCTTTTATACGGGACAGGGGTGGCGGGAGAATACCTACGAGCAGTACTTC
>TRBJ1-3|NA|TRBV5-4|NA
CASSVGLGSSGNTIYF
TGTGCCAGCAGCGTAGGGTTGGGGAGCTCTGGAAACACCATATATTTT
>TRBJ2-6|NA|TRBV15|NA
CATSRTAQQGASGANVLTF
TGTGCCACCAGCAGGACGGCCCAGCAAGGGGCCTCTGGGGCCAACGTCCTGACTTTC
>TRBJ1-1|NA|TRBV10-3|NA
CATRTVGSEAFF
TGTGCCACCCGGACAGTTGGCTCTGAAGCTTTCTTT
>TRBJ1-6|NA|TRBV10-2|NA
CASSEFVPRGNSPLHF
TGCGCCAGCAGTGAGTTTGTCCCGCGGGGTAATTCACCCCTCCACTTT
>TRBJ2-3|NA|TRBV27|NA
CASSLLDITDTQYF
TGTGCCAGCAGTTTACTTGACATCACAGATACGCAGTATTTT
>TRBJ2-1|TRBD1|TRBV7-2|NA
CASRRTGNNEQFF
TGTGCCAGCAGGCGGACAGGGAACAATGAGCAGTTCTTC
>TRBJ1-3|NA|TRBV6-5|once
CASSYGTGSGNTIYF
TGTGCCAGCAGTTACGGTACAGGCTCAGGAAACACCATATATTTT
>TRBJ2-5|TRBD2|TRBV6-6|NA
CASTPSGGAETQYF
TGTGCCAGCACTCCTAGCGGGGGGGCGGAGACCCAGTACTTC
>TRBJ1-2|NA|TRBV5-6|NA
CASSRRTVNYGYTF
TGTGCCAGCAGCCGACGGACAGTTAACTATGGCTACACCTTC